This paragraph reports one TCR beta chain. TCRdb's table, derived via immunoSEQ multiplex PCR, lists solely in-frame clones and lacks some. The repertoire has under 110,000 clones, roughly 85% of them found once; the top ten carry approximately 2%. Germline V gives CDR1 SGHDT, CDR2 YYEEEE. CDR3 length equals 13 residues. The trim removed 4 bases at V and 7 bases at J, leaving 3 bases unmatched. The sample comes from a study of blood T cell repertoires in COVID-19. Overall study: Nucleic acid was either cDNA or gDNA, and it came from T cells, B-cell-depleted T cells, or PBMCs.

The rearrangement uses TRBV5-6 and TRBJ2-2; 8 bases are a match to TRBD1. The specimen sequenced was peripheral blood. The receptor was isolated from a woman in her 70s with active or convalescent COVID-19. In nucleotides, the CDR3 is TGTGCCAGCAGCGTACAGGGGGTCGGGGAGCTGTTTTTT. This gives the protein CASSVQGVGELFF.